The rows below give T cell receptor beta chains drawn from one sample of a study of blood T cell repertoires in COVID-19. Sequencing was performed with immunoSEQ multiplex PCR; in TCRdb, only in-frame clones are kept and a portion is missing. The repertoire includes fewer than 350,000 clones, 88% of them detected once, and approximately 1% sits in the top ten. Sequencing was done on a sample of PBMCs or T cells enriched from blood (not recorded which). The source of these receptors is a woman in her thirties who had recovered from COVID-19. Both conserved end residues are part of each CDR3. D genes are given only for firm matches. Some rows have no size entry. The others give once, few or many, or a class for an expanded clone.

>15|TRBJ2-4|TRBV3-1/TRBV3-2|TRBD1|.
CASSSGQGVKNIQYF
TGTGCCAGCAGCAGCGGACAGGGAGTCAAAAACATTCAGTACTTC
>13|TRBJ1-5|TRBV7-2|.|.
CASSLAQDQPQHF
TGTGCCAGCAGCTTAGCCCAGGATCAGCCCCAGCATTTT
>13|TRBJ1-2|TRBV7-8|.|.
CASSLMGTYGYTF
TGTGCCAGCAGCTTAATGGGCACCTATGGCTACACCTTC
>15|TRBJ1-5|TRBV15|TRBD1|.
CATSLLGTGVLSQHF
TGTGCCACCAGCCTACTCGGGACAGGGGTTTTAAGCCAGCATTTT
>11|TRBJ1-3|TRBV7-9|.|.
CASGLGNTIYF
TGCGCCAGCGGACTGGGGAACACCATATATTTT
>14|TRBJ1-5|TRBV28|.|.
CASSLAGATQPQHF
TGTGCCAGCAGTTTAGCGGGGGCGACTCAGCCCCAGCATTTT
>15|TRBJ1-6|TRBV6-5|TRBD1|.
CASNGDRGMRSPLHF
TGTGCCAGCAACGGAGACAGGGGAATGAGGTCACCCCTCCACTTT
>17|TRBJ2-5|TRBV3-1/TRBV3-2|TRBD2|once
CASSQDPGLDLQETQYF
TGTGCCAGCAGCCAAGATCCTGGACTAGACCTCCAAGAGACCCAGTACTTC
>20|TRBJ1-6|TRBV27|TRBD1|.
CASSLIRRSRTGSFYTPLHF
TGTGCCAGCAGTTTAATCCGTCGATCCCGGACAGGGTCATTTTATACACCCCTCCACTTT
>17|TRBJ1-4|TRBV3-1/TRBV3-2|TRBD1|.
CASSFPGQGQGNEKLFF
TGTGCCAGCAGCTTTCCGGGACAGGGGCAGGGTAATGAAAAACTGTTTTTT
>19|TRBJ1-2|TRBV7-6|.|few
CASSLERSGAQRSSYGYTF
TGTGCCAGCAGCTTAGAACGGTCAGGGGCACAACGAAGCTCCTATGGCTACACCTTC
>16|TRBJ2-5|TRBV11-2|TRBD2|.
CASSVRGRGSGETQYF
TGTGCCAGCAGCGTTAGAGGTCGCGGGAGTGGTGAGACCCAGTACTTC
>16|TRBJ1-1|TRBV7-2|.|.
CASSSSTGSAGTEAFF
TGTGCCAGCAGCTCATCAACAGGGTCGGCGGGCACTGAAGCTTTCTTT
>15|TRBJ2-5|TRBV9|.|.
CASSVAVQGGETQYF
TGTGCCAGCAGCGTAGCTGTCCAGGGGGGAGAGACCCAGTACTTC
>14|TRBJ1-3|TRBV6-5|.|.
CASVRSRSGNTIYF
TGTGCCAGCGTAAGGAGTCGCTCTGGAAACACCATATATTTT
>14|TRBJ2-7|TRBV10-2|.|.
CASSESRLYNEQYF
TGCGCCAGCAGTGAGTCGCGACTTTACAACGAGCAGTACTTC
>15|TRBJ2-3|TRBV7-6|TRBD1|.
CASSLRTGRTDTQYF
TGTGCCAGCAGCTTAAGGACAGGGCGCACAGATACGCAGTATTTT
>20|TRBJ1-6|TRBV4-1|.|.
CASSQGAGPATRSYNSPLHF
TGCGCCAGCAGCCAAGGTGCGGGGCCAGCTACTAGGTCCTATAATTCACCCCTCCATTTT
>15|TRBJ2-3|TRBV2|TRBD2|.
CASTTSAWSTDTQYF
TGTGCCAGCACTACTAGCGCCTGGAGCACAGATACGCAGTATTTT
>14|TRBJ1-1|TRBV5-6|.|few
CASSLGGDDTEAFF
TGTGCCAGCAGCTTGGGGGGAGATGATACTGAAGCTTTCTTT
>17|TRBJ1-6|TRBV27|TRBD1|.
CASSQQGGIPNNSPLHF
TGTGCCAGCAGTCAACAGGGGGGGATCCCTAATAATTCACCCCTCCACTTT
>14|TRBJ1-2|TRBV5-4|.|.
CASSLEGARYGYTF
TGTGCCAGCAGCTTAGAAGGGGCGAGGTATGGCTACACCTTC
>15|TRBJ1-5|TRBV19|.|.
CASSLPESWNQPQHF
TGTGCCAGTAGTCTACCCGAGAGTTGGAATCAGCCCCAGCATTTT
>11|TRBJ1-2|TRBV30|TRBD1|.
CGDRRGHSYTF
TGTGGGGACAGGAGGGGCCATAGCTACACCTTC
>15|TRBJ1-4|TRBV7-9|.|.
CASSLARQPYEKLFF
TGTGCCAGCAGCTTAGCGCGGCAGCCCTATGAAAAACTGTTTTTT
>15|TRBJ1-2|TRBV7-2|TRBD1|.
CASSLATGQGNGYTF
TGTGCCAGCAGCCTCGCAACGGGACAGGGGAATGGCTACACCTTC
>15|TRBJ1-2|TRBV7-2|.|.
CASSLVGRGGYGYTF
TGTGCCAGCAGCTTAGTCGGCCGCGGGGGGTATGGCTACACCTTC
>15|TRBJ2-1|TRBV28|.|.
CASSLGGSSYNEQFF
TGTGCCAGCAGTTTAGGGGGGAGCTCCTACAATGAGCAGTTCTTC
>15|TRBJ2-1|TRBV7-8|.|.
CASSLERSSYNEQFF
TGTGCCAGCAGCTTAGAAAGGAGCTCCTACAATGAGCAGTTCTTC
>13|TRBJ2-3|TRBV9|TRBD1|.
CASSGTGMDTQYF
TGTGCCAGCAGCGGGACAGGGATGGATACGCAGTATTTT
>14|TRBJ2-2|TRBV7-2|.|.
CASSPDSSTGELFF
TGTGCCAGCAGCCCAGACAGTTCCACCGGGGAGCTGTTTTTT
>15|TRBJ2-4|TRBV4-1|.|.
CASSQDAGQGNIQYF
TGCGCCAGCAGCCAAGATGCAGGGCAAGGAAACATTCAGTACTTC
>14|TRBJ2-5|TRBV7-3|.|few
CASSPTGLQETQYF
TGTGCCAGCAGCCCAACAGGGCTCCAAGAGACCCAGTACTTC
>14|TRBJ2-7|TRBV7-2|TRBD2|.
CASSFLTSGGEQYF
TGTGCCAGCAGCTTCTTGACTAGCGGGGGGGAGCAGTACTTC
>15|TRBJ2-3|TRBV5-8|.|.
CASSFGASRLDTQYF
TGTGCCAGCAGCTTTGGTGCTAGCCGCCTAGATACGCAGTATTTT
>17|TRBJ1-6|TRBV14|.|few
CASSQDVESSYNSPLHF
TGTGCCAGCAGCCAAGATGTCGAGAGCTCCTATAATTCACCCCTCCACTTT
>14|TRBJ2-7|TRBV7-9|TRBD2|.
CASSLGAGAYEQYF
TGTGCCAGCAGCTTGGGAGCGGGGGCCTACGAGCAGTACTTC
>13|TRBJ1-5|TRBV6-5|TRBD1|.
CASGRTGEQPQHF
TGTGCCAGCGGTAGGACAGGGGAACAGCCCCAGCATTTT
>13|TRBJ1-2|TRBV10-3|.|.
CAISESGRVDYTF
TGTGCCATCAGTGAGTCCGGCAGGGTGGACTACACCTTC
>17|TRBJ2-1|TRBV9|TRBD2|.
CASSVDLPGGPLNEQFF
TGTGCCAGCAGCGTAGACTTACCGGGGGGGCCGCTAAATGAGCAGTTCTTC
>14|TRBJ2-7|TRBV6-2/TRBV6-3|TRBD2|.
CASSSGTRPLKQYF
TGTGCCAGCAGCTCCGGGACTAGACCTCTCAAGCAGTACTTC
>14|TRBJ1-3|TRBV2|.|.
CASSVDRLTNTIYF
TGTGCCAGCAGTGTGGACAGATTAACAAACACCATATATTTT
>13|TRBJ1-2|TRBV5-4|TRBD1|.
CASSLDRGIGYTF
TGTGCCAGCAGCTTGGACAGGGGAATCGGCTACACCTTC
>13|TRBJ1-2|TRBV27|.|.
CASSLIQGYGYTF
TGTGCCAGCAGTTTGATACAGGGCTATGGCTACACCTTC
>18|TRBJ2-7|TRBV28|.|.
CASSSPRKWGYPSYEQYF
TGTGCCAGCAGTTCCCCCCGAAAATGGGGCTACCCCTCCTACGAGCAGTACTTC
>13|TRBJ2-3|TRBV13|.|.
CASSPAFMDTQYF
TGTGCCAGCAGCCCCGCGTTCATGGATACGCAGTATTTT
>12|TRBJ2-3|TRBV28|TRBD1|.
CASRDGTGDKYF
TGTGCCAGCAGGGATGGGACAGGGGATAAGTATTTT
>12|TRBJ1-1|TRBV7-9|.|.
CASSAKLSEAFF
TGTGCCAGCAGCGCTAAGCTCTCTGAAGCTTTCTTT
>17|TRBJ2-2|TRBV5-1|TRBD1|many
CASSRKQGATNTGELFF
TGCGCCAGCAGCAGAAAACAGGGGGCAACGAACACCGGGGAGCTGTTTTTT
>16|TRBJ2-3|TRBV24-1|.|.
CATQGSVFSSTDTQYF
TGTGCCACGCAGGGGTCGGTATTTTCGAGTACAGATACGCAGTATTTT